This TCR beta chain was sequenced in a study of cytomegalovirus exposure and HLA in healthy donors (dated by TCRdb to the late 2010s). Regarding the complete study: According to an earlier analysis of several hundred of the donors, 200 million or so T cells yielded approximately 120 million unique TCR beta sequences and about 280 Gb of sequence data. Approximately 330 gigabases of sequencing data and around 85 million unique TCR sequences made up an early release that covered several hundred HLA-typed donors. The genetic ancestry cluster associated with self-reported Caucasian donors included 70% to 85% of the 300 to 400 genotyped donors. The study aimed to test whether signatures of past pathogen exposure could be identified by cataloging public T cell receptors. The study profiled the T cell repertoires of about 640 subjects by immunosequencing and related them to cytomegalovirus serostatus. In addition to the first cohort of roughly 700 subjects, a separate validation cohort of 120 different subjects was used. To predict cytomegalovirus infection status, the study brought together high-throughput TCR immunosequencing, statistical association of individual TCRs with disease status, and machine learning. A later analysis re-analyzed previously published TCR beta repertoires from 550 to 700 donors and added high-resolution HLA genotyping to study TCR occurrence patterns. Rather than using new phenotypic data, the later analysis identified candidate immune exposures from TCR beta sequences and from how often those sequences occurred across donors. An earlier analysis of some 500 of the donors used high-throughput TCR beta sequencing to judge whether each TCR beta V gene segment behaved as functional or pseudogenic. Donor age, sex, ethnicity and CMV serostatus were compiled alongside the repertoire data. Genome-wide SNP genotypes for about 65% of the roughly 670 donors were used in a later genetic analysis, which treated that subset as a discovery cohort. Every repertoire in the discovery cohort had been generated on one and the same sequencing platform. HLA typing included class I and class II loci at four-digit resolution. The number of typed donors differed by locus: about 620-630 for A, B, C, DRB1 and DQB1; 522 for DQA1; about 600 for DPA1; and around 470 for DPB1. Several DR-DQ haplotypes were treated as single units for association and clustering because of strong linkage in the cohort. Across 398 genotyped donors of the cohort, an average of approximately 240,000 unique TCR beta nucleotide sequences per donor were sequenced, and around 20% of those sequences were non-productive.

As to this clone: No antigen is known for it. Base qualities were left out, and no much larger clone turns up one base away.

Paper-wide results and their limitations: When HLA alleles, especially DR and DQ, strongly co-occurred, TCR associations were difficult to assign to individual alleles. Linkage disequilibrium might explain the correlated functional status among segregating V segments, but an unknown experimental factor could not be ruled out. A later analysis reported that several top co-occurrence clusters appeared linked to parvovirus B19, influenza, CMV and Epstein-Barr virus. A further reported finding was that TCR beta sequences accurately predicted the HLA-A and HLA-B alleles for most subjects in the first cohort. At a false discovery rate of 0.05, a later analysis linked some 18,000 TCR beta sequences to specific HLA alleles. HLA typing was unavailable for some donors at each locus, so association tests used only the typed subset. The only immune exposure information available for the cohort was CMV serostatus. In a later analysis, HLA-associated TCR beta chains were found to be more clonally expanded and to have lower generation probabilities than equally common non-associated chains. In both the original and validation cohorts, the classifier was reported to diagnose cytomegalovirus status with high specificity and sensitivity. In an earlier analysis of a few hundred of the donors, most TCR beta V segments were observed in productive rearrangements about 90% or about 30% of the time, broadly matching IMGT annotations. The study gave a list of over 150 TCR beta chains associated with cytomegalovirus. In a later analysis, TCR association rates were found to vary across HLA loci, with the most associated TCRs seen for DRB1 alleles and the fewest for HLA-C alleles. Because counts were too low, roughly 17 rarely observed V segments, including chromosome 9 orphons, were left out of the earlier analysis of 500 to 750 of the donors. In vitro tests confirmed that three of the cytomegalovirus-associated TCR beta chains recognize cytomegalovirus antigens. In a later genetic analysis, a missense DCLRE1C variant was associated with V-gene and J-gene trimming of TCR beta chains, and the association was replicated in an independent cohort. A later analysis found that most CMV-associated TCR beta chains appeared HLA-restricted, with HLA associations seemingly driven largely by CMV exposure. Most TCR sequences were observed very rarely across donors, whereas some public TCRs were present in many individuals. Only TCR beta chains were sequenced in this cohort, and the absence of alpha or paired-chain data limited detectable features. A cluster of highly shared sequence variants was judged likely to represent a technical artifact of the sequencing pipeline. Compared with the approximately 710-donor mean, donors in an Asian-associated ancestry cluster had fewer N-insertions in productive TCRs, according to a later genetic analysis. It was suggested by the authors that the approach could potentially be generalized to other disease states and immunological phenotypes. The presence/absence analyses assumed that sequencing depth was roughly uniform across donors, and that assumption may not be true.

Receptor amplification or capture employed the immunoSEQ multiplex PCR assay. The multiplex PCR relied on a mix of 60 forward primers for TCR Vbeta segments and 13 reverse primers for TCR Jbeta segments. The CDR3 region of rearranged TCR beta genes was amplified from genomic DNA by a multiplex PCR assay. On the Illumina HiSeq System, the amplified TCR beta libraries were sequenced as 87-base-pair reads. In the original analysis: Across the 500 to 850 repertoires, a later analysis counted roughly 84 million unique TCR beta chains, roughly 11 million of which were shared by at least two donors. Raw reads were error-corrected and collapsed into unique sequences with a nearest-neighbor algorithm that merged closely related sequences to remove PCR and sequencing errors. V, D and J gene segments were assigned by aligning CDR3 sequences to IMGT reference sequences. For a sequence to be retained, a match of at least six nucleotides to both a V gene segment and a J gene segment was required. Rearrangements were called productive when the CDR3 lacked stop codons and stayed in frame with V and J; all others were non-productive. Following IMGT convention, CDR3 was defined as the stretch from the second conserved V-encoded cysteine to the conserved J-encoded phenylalanine. The earlier analysis of roughly 590 of the donors excluded sequences that lacked an unambiguous match to a single V gene segment. An earlier analysis of some 610 of the donors called V segments functional above 56.7% productive rearrangements and segregating when the between-donor standard deviation exceeded 5%. A statistical classification framework was built to diagnose cytomegalovirus status from the catalog of TCR beta chain sequences. V and J gene assignment, in a later analysis, came from comparing TCR nucleotide sequences with IMGT/GENE-DB human TR gene sequences. Using the TCRdist pipeline, a later analysis assigned CDR3 sequences along with most-parsimonious VDJ recombination scenarios. A later analysis defined each TCR beta chain by its CDR3 amino acid sequence plus V-gene family, and excluded reads lacking a unique V-gene family. As a way to deal with suspected cross-contamination and a sequencing artifact, a later analysis dropped 450 to 600 nucleotide sequences that were highly shared and had low generation probability. A later analysis calculated a clonal expansion index for each public chain from normalized within-repertoire ranks of inferred template counts. In a later analysis, generation probabilities were computed with a VDJ recombination model fitted to out-of-frame rearrangements, and the resulting probabilities were checked against IGoR. In a later analysis, TCR-TCR, TCR-HLA and TCR-CMV co-occurrence was scored with hypergeometric tests, and a repertoire-size bias correction was applied to TCR pairs. A later analysis estimated false discovery rates by permuting HLA or CMV assignments 20 times. In a later analysis, co-occurring TCRs were grouped using DBSCAN, and TCRdist sequence similarity was added for clustering within HLA-allele-positive subsets. For co-occurrence clustering, repertoires with fewer than 30,000 or more than 120,000 public chains were excluded, along with four or five repertoires with anomalous nucleotide sharing. TCRdb retrieved this table from immuneACCESS and kept in-frame rearrangements only. Not all clones are present; in checked studies, unresolved V genes account for under half, and no reason is known for the remainder. The V and J calls and clone size are taken from that table; D and trimming were inferred from the DNA. The sample includes approximately 160,000 clones, with around four fifths observed a single time. Less than 9% of the sample is in the top ten clones.

The cohort consisted of some 730 healthy bone marrow donors. All cohort members were sampled while nominally healthy, although unrecorded immune exposures were likely present. The donor was CMV seropositive and belonged to the group of some 290 seropositive cohort members. Every donor gave a peripheral blood sample, and the peripheral blood mononuclear cells from that sample were used for TCR beta sequencing. Genomic DNA was extracted from the blood cell samples with the Qiagen DNeasy Blood Extraction Kit. The TCR was taken from a male donor in good health and CMV-seropositive. Sample: PBMCs.

The nucleotide sequence is TGTGCCTGCCATCAGGGAAACACCGGGGAGCTGTTTTTT. Its product reads: CACHQGNTGELFF. The chain was built from TRBV30 and TRBJ2-2; perhaps TRBD1 is the D gene, with 5 bases matching. Sequences GTSNPN (CDR1) and SVGIG (CDR2) are obtained from the germline V gene (reference sequence). V is pared back by 6 bases and J by 2 bases, with 10 bases lying between the germline termini. The CDR3 has 13 amino acids, counting the end cysteine and phenylalanine. CDR3 DNA is the only sequence kept; it has 39 bases, read in frame from the first base.